This T cell receptor (beta chain) was profiled in a study of blood T cell repertoires in COVID-19. The wider study: The samples span acute and convalescent COVID-19 from the United States, Italy and Spain. PBMCs, B-cell-depleted T cells, or T cells provided the cDNA or gDNA that made up the material.

In the original workflow: Cell counts per sample came from amplifying reference gene primers. The protocol was immunoSEQ multiplex PCR, while the TCRdb copy is restricted to in-frame clones and leaves out a portion. From that table come the V and J calls and clone size; the DNA was used to work out D and trimming. In the table there are 110,000 to 150,000 clones, 88% of which are singletons. The CDR3 length is 13 residues. Germline CDR1 reads MNHEY; CDR2 reads SVGAGI. Trimming removed 7 bases from V and 8 bases from J; junction bases left unmatched: 6. This clone was observed once. The rearrangement links TRBV6-5 to TRBJ1-2; 11 bases map to TRBD1. The TCR was taken from a woman between 45 and 65 years old with acute or convalescent COVID-19. The sample was peripheral blood. In nucleotides, the CDR3 is TGTGCCAGCAACAAAAGGACAGGGGGCGGCTACACCTTC. It specifies CASNKRTGGGYTF.